This T cell receptor (beta chain) is drawn from a study of response to subunit inactivated influenza vaccine. Findings of the study overall: Each seasonal influenza vaccination, the authors suggested, recruits few new T cells.

V gave up 0 bases and J gave up 3 bases, with 3 bases separating them. CDR3 length: 12 amino acids. CDR1 is LNHNV, CDR2 YYDKDF, per germline (reference sequence). TCRdb redid the calling of the RT-PCR reads with MiXCR, one entry per CDR3 protein. Of about 520,000 distinct CDR3 sequences in the sample, around 25% were seen once. Points on this clonotype: The antigen is not known.

The rearrangement links TRBV15 to TRBJ2-7; D gene uncertain. This material consisted of CD4+ T cells sorted from PBMCs, taken roughly 5 days after vaccination. This TCR was sampled from a man between 45 and 60 years old who received an inactivated influenza vaccine. The CDR3 sequence is CATSRDYYEQYF. The CDR3 nucleotides read TGTGCCACCAGCAGAGACTACTACGAGCAGTACTTC. Filled out from reference TRBV15 and TRBJ2-7, the complete variable domain reads DAMVIQNPRYQVTQFGKPVTLSCSQTLNHNVMYWYQQKSSQAPKLLFHYYDKDFNNEADTPDNFQSRRPNTSFCFLDIRSPGLGDTAMYLCATSRDYYEQYFGPGTRLTVT.